This TCR beta chain was captured by sequencing in a study of CD8 T cells in Susac syndrome. A quantity of about 0.5 to 1 ug RNA underwent reverse transcription using random hexamers. TCRdb called the immunoSEQ multiplex PCR reads again in MiXCR, with one record for every CDR3 protein. Altogether about 300,000 distinct CDR3 sequences are present, 85% being singletons, with the ten largest covering over 0.1%. J was trimmed by 8 bases and V by 4 bases; bases with no gene match: 12. Germline CDR1 and CDR2: SGHKS and YYEKEE (reference sequence). The length of the CDR3 is 15 residues. V usage is TRBV5-5 and J usage is TRBJ2-1; 7 bases are shared with TRBD1. This sequence originates from a human donor with multiple sclerosis. What was sequenced was CD8+ T cells from PBMCs. The CDR3 here is CASSPWDRVAHEQFF. The DNA of the CDR3 is TGTGCCAGCAGCCCCTGGGACAGAGTGGCCCATGAGCAGTTCTTC. Supplemented by reference TRBV5-5 and TRBJ2-1, the full variable domain reads DAGVTQSPTHLIKTRGQQVTLRCSPISGHKSVSWYQQVLGQGPQFIFQYYEKEERGRGNFPDRFSARQFPNYSSELNVNALLLGDSALYLCASSPWDRVAHEQFFGPGTRLTVL.